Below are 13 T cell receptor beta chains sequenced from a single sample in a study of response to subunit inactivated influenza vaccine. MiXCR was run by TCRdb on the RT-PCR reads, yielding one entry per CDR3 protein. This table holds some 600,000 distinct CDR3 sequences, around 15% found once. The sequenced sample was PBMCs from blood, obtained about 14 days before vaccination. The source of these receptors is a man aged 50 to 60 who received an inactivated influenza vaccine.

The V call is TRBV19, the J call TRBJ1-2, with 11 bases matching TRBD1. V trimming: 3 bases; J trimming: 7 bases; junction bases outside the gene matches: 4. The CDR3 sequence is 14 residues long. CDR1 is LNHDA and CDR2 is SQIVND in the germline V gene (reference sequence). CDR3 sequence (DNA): TGTGCCAGTAGTATCCGGGACAGGGGGATTGGCTACACCTTC. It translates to CASSIRDRGIGYTF.

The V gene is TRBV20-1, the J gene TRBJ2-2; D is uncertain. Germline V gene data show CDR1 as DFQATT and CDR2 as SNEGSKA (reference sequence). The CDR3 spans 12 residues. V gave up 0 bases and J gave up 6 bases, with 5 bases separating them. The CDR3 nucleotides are TGCAGTGCTAGAGATAGGGCCGGGGAGCTGTTTTTT. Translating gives CSARDRAGELFF.

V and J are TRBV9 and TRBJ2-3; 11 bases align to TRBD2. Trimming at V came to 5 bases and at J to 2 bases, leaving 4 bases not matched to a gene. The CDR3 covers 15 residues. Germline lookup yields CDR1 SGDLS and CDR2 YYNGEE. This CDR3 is CASREGLADTDTQYF. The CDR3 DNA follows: TGTGCCAGCAGAGAGGGACTAGCGGACACAGATACGCAGTATTTT.

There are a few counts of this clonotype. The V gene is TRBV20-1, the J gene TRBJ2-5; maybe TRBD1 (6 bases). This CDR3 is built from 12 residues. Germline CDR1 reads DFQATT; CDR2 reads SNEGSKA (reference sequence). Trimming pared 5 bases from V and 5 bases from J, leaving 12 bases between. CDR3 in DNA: TGCAGTGCTGTACAGGGTGGGGAGACCCAGTACTTC. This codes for CSAVQGGETQYF.

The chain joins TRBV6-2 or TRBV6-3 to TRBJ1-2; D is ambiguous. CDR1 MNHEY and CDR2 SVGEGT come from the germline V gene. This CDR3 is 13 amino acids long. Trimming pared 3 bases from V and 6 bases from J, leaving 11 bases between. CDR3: CASSYFGQDGYTF. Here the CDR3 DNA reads TGTGCCAGCAGTTATTTTGGTCAGGATGGCTACACCTTC.

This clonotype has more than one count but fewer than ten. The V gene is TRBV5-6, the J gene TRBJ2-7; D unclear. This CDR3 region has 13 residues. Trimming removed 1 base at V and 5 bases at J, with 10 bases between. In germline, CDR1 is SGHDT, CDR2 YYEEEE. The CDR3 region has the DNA TGTGCCAGCAGCTTGTCCCGGGTGGACGAGCAGTACTTC. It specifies CASSLSRVDEQYF.

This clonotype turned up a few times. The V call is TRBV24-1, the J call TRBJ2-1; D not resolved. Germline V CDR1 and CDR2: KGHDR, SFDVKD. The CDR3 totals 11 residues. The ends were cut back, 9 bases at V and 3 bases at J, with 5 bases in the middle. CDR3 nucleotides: TGTGCCACCCAAGGCTACAATGAGCAGTTCTTC. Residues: CATQGYNEQFF.

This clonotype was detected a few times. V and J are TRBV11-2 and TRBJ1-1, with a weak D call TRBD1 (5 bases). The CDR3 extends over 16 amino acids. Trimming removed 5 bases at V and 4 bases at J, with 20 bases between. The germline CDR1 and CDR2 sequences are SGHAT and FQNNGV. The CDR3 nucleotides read TGTGCCAGCAGCGCTCTCTTGCAGGGTCGGGGCACTGAAGCTTTCTTT. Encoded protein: CASSALLQGRGTEAFF.

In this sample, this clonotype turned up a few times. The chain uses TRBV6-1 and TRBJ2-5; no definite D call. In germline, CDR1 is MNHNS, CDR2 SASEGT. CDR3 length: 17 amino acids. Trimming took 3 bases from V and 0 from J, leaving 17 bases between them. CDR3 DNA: TGTGCCAGCAGTGAGCGGCGTCTTACAGATAACCAAGAGACCCAGTACTTC. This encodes CASSERRLTDNQETQYF.

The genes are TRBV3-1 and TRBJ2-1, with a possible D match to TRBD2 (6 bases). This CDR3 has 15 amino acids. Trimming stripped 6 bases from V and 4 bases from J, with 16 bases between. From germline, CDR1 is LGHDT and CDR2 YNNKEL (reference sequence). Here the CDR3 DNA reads TGTGCCAGCAGGAAGGGCGGGGCCGATTACAATGAGCAGTTCTTC. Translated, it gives CASRKGGADYNEQFF.

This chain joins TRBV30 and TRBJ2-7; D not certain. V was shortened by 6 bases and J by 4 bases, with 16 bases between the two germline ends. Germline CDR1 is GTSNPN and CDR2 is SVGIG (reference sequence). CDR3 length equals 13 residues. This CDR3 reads CACHRAYPYEQYF. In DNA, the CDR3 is TGTGCCTGTCACCGGGCCTACCCTTACGAGCAGTACTTC.

Here the CDR3 reads CASGNPGTVQYEQYF. CDR3 nucleotide sequence: TGTGCCAGCGGAAATCCCGGGACAGTTCAATACGAGCAGTACTTC. The J gene is TRBJ2-7, the V gene TRBV28; TRBD1 agrees at 7 bases. The CDR3 length is 15 residues. V shed 8 bases and J 4 bases; nucleotides not matched to a gene: 14. CDR1 is MDHEN, CDR2 SYDVKM, per germline.

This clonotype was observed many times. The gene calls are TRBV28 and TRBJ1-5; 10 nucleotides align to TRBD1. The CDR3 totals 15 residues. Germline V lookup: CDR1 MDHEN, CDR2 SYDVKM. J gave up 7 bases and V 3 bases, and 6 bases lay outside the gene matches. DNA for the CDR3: TGTGCCAGCAGTTTGGGACAGGGGTTCCGACAGCCCCAGCATTTT. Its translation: CASSLGQGFRQPQHF.